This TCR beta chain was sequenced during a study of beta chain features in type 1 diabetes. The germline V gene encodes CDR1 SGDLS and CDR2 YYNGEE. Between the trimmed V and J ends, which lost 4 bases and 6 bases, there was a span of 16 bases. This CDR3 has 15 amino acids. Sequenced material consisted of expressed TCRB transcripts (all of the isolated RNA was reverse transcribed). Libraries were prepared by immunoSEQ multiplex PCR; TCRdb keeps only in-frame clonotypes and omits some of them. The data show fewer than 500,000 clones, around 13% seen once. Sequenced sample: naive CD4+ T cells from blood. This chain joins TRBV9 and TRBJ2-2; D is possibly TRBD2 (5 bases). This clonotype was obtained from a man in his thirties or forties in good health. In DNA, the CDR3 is TGTGCCAGCAGCAAGGATCCCCTAGCTGCCGGGGAGCTGTTTTTT. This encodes CASSKDPLAAGELFF.